This T cell receptor beta chain came from a study of human T cells and chemical hapten exposure. Study information: TCR yield per sample varied, mainly due to pooled library volumes. Findings and limits, study-wide: Those TCRs sitting above 1 in 1000 frequency stayed the same with DPC sensitization.

The library gave individual cDNA molecules unique molecular identifiers. In the study's own analysis: Counting gave a median of 95,638 TCRs per sample, with values ranging from about 23,224 to 700,000. Each CDR3 protein gets one entry after TCRdb re-called the RACE reads with MiXCR. None of the V and J calls come from the authors' own analysis; TCRdb made them. The sample records approximately 44,000 distinct CDR3 sequences, nearly 4.5% being singletons. This clonotype occurred many times. Its antigen is not identified. Germline assignment: CDR1 MNHEY and CDR2 SVGAGI. The CDR3 is 17 residues long. The V gene end was trimmed by 6 bases and the J gene end by 3 bases; junction bases not matched to a gene: 13. Time point denoted: healthy volunteer bleed at 2 weeks. Extraction yielded total RNA from whole blood (unfractionated).

The chain recombines TRBV6-5 with TRBJ2-3, with 9 nucleotides matching TRBD2. The sequence was collected from a human donor in good health. Some clones in this sample may be carry-over from other donors' samples. Sequenced material: whole blood. CDR3 region: CASSPHHSGSLTDTQYF. For the CDR3, the DNA is TGTGCCAGCAGCCCCCACCATAGCGGGAGTTTAACAGATACGCAGTATTTT.